This TCR beta chain was captured by sequencing in a study of blood T cell repertoires in COVID-19. About the study: COVID-19 samples collected from the United States, Italy and Spain covered acute and convalescent phases.

In the original processing: Amplification from reference gene primers served as the basis for estimated nucleated cell counts. Libraries were prepared by immunoSEQ multiplex PCR; TCRdb keeps only in-frame clonotypes and omits some of them. The DNA was the basis for D and trimming; V, J and clone size are from that table. The sample includes approximately 170,000 clones, 80% of them seen just once. The germline V and J ends were trimmed by 0 bases and 5 bases, with 11 bases remaining between them. CDR3 size: 15 residues. From germline, CDR1 is SGHRS and CDR2 YFSETQ. Participant reports of clinical history set cohort assignment.

The sequence came from a middle-aged man who had recovered from COVID-19. This chain joins TRBV5-1 and TRBJ1-4; D is uncertain. The sequenced material came from PBMCs or T cells enriched from blood (not recorded which). The CDR3 DNA reads as TGCGCCAGCAGCTTGGATGGATCGGGGAATGAAAAACTGTTTTTT. Translating gives CASSLDGSGNEKLFF.